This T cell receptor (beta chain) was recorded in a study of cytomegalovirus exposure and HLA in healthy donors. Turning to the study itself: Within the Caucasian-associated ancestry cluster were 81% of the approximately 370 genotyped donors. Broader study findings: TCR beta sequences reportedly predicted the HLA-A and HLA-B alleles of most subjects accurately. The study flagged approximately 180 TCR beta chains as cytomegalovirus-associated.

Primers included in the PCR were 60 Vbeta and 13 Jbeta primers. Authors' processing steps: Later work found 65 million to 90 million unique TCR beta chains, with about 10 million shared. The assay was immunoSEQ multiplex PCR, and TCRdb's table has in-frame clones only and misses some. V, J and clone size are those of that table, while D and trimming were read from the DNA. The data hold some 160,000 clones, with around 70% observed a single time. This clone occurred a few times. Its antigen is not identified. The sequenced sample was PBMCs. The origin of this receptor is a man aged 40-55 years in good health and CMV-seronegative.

The CDR3: CAIREATDTQYF. In DNA form, the CDR3 reads TGTGCCATTCGGGAGGCCACGGATACGCAGTATTTT. V gene TRBV13 combines with J gene TRBJ2-3; 7 bases map to TRBD2. Trimming took 10 bases from V and 6 from J; bases not matched to a gene: 7. Germline CDR1 and CDR2: PRHDT and FYEKMQ (reference sequence). CDR3 length equals 12 residues. The entire variable domain, with the rest obtained from reference TRBV13 and TRBJ2-3, is as follows: AAGVIQSPRHLIKEKRETATLKCYPIPRHDTVYWYQQGPGQDPQFLISFYEKMQSDKGSIPDRFSAQQFSDYHSELNMSSLELGDSALYFCAIREATDTQYFGPGTRLTVL.